Reported below is one T cell receptor beta chain. This clonotype was seen ten or more times. The specificity of this receptor is unknown. No qualities accompany the bases; no much larger clone lies one base away. The TCR beta CDR3 regions were amplified from RNA transcripts. A first-round RT-PCR of the TCR CDR3 used the HTBI primer set with the Qiagen OneStep RT-PCR kit. Libraries were constructed in a second round of multiplex PCR, after which size selection and purification were performed. Paired-end sequencing of the libraries was performed with 100 bp reads on an Illumina HiSeq2000. From the authors' description of their analysis: SOAPnuke was used to process the raw data, throwing out any read that contained adapters or uncalled bases, had a mean Phred below 15, or lacked an exact constant-primer or identifier match. High-quality paired reads were merged with COPE v1.2.5, and unique nucleotide sequences were defined as clonotypes. MiTCR v1.1 was used to align clonotypes to the IMGT TRBV, TRBD and TRBJ reference segments. Only V-J combinations with frequency above 0.0001, covering about 99% of repertoires, were analysed. The TCS score was defined as F50 (clonal expansion) divided by E x V (chaos), with BLOSUM62-based TCRdist calculated between CDR3 peptides within each V-J. Welch's t-statistics and random forest reduced some 510 V-J features to 10 to 15, which were used in a naive Bayes classifier (R e1071). TCRdb reanalyzed the raw reads on its own, using fastp at Q25 for trimming and MiXCR for clone calling, and kept in-frame beta chains. Under each unique CDR3 protein, matching rows form one entry showing the most common genes and DNA. TCRdb's processing, not the study's, gives the V and J calls here. Present in this sample are some 600,000 distinct CDR3 sequences, approximately 15% of which were seen just once. 5.8% of the sample lies in the top ten.

The sample is drawn from a study of T cells in Graves' hyperthyroidism and ophthalmopathy (dated by TCRdb to the late 2010s). Background for the entire study: Peripheral blood was collected at initial diagnosis, before any treatment. To identify TCR V-J signatures that set the groups apart, the researchers used a discovery cohort of more than 95 patients, made up of fewer than 50 with Graves' ophthalmopathy and about 59 with stable Graves' hyperthyroidism. Prospective prediction of ophthalmopathy was tested in an independent validation cohort consisting of some 20 hyperthyroidism patients and some 15 patients who later progressed to ophthalmopathy. The 100 discovery patients were divided at random into training and test sets in a 7:3 ratio. Thyroid tissue and blood T-cell repertoires from about six Graves' hyperthyroidism patients were also compared in the study. After sampling, hyperthyroidism patients received methimazole starting at 30 mg daily, and ophthalmopathy patients received high-dose intravenous methylprednisolone. The paper reports TCR Vbeta CDR3 sequencing of approximately 140 peripheral blood samples: 43 ophthalmopathy, under 80 hyperthyroidism and approximately 17 progressor patients.

The hyperthyroidism patients were between 18 and 65 years old and newly diagnosed, with a disease duration of less than 2 months. Patients with uncontrolled infections, other autoimmune diseases, pregnancy or lactation were excluded. Diagnoses were based on clinical symptoms, serum thyroxine and TRAb, thyroid ultrasound and orbital computed tomography. Blood from progressor patients was collected at the time of first diagnosis with hyperthyroidism, before any ophthalmopathy symptoms had appeared. Ficoll-Paque density gradient centrifugation was used to isolate PBMCs from around 10 ml of fresh peripheral blood. Progressor patients were defined as those initially diagnosed with Graves' hyperthyroidism in whom ophthalmopathy developed during follow-up. Total RNA was extracted using Trizol reagent, and RNA quality was assessed on an Agilent 2100 Bioanalyzer. V is cut by 6 bases and J by 0 bases, and the space between the germline ends is 14 bases. The CDR1 and CDR2 encoded by the germline V gene (reference sequence) are MNHEY and SMNVEV. The CDR3 has 15 amino acids, counting the end cysteine and phenylalanine. The CDR3 DNA has 45 bases and is translated from base 1.

What the work shows at the level of the full study, not this receptor alone: A 13 V-J signature model separated ophthalmopathy from stable hyperthyroidism, with 87.88% sensitivity and 81.08% specificity in cross-validation and 80%/75% in testing. Sample size was not statistically predetermined, and investigators were not blinded to group allocation. During validation, the model predicted progression to ophthalmopathy a median of approximately 6.5 months ahead of onset, with 60% to 71% sensitivity and about 72% specificity. Blood samples also contained most of the expanded thyroid clonotypes (frequency above 0.001), which suggests that blood repertoires may reflect thyroid immune responses.

The origin of this receptor is a woman aged 30 to 39 with Graves' hyperthyroidism that later progressed to Graves' ophthalmopathy. The sequencing input was blood. Rearrangement joined TRBV27 to TRBJ1-2, with the D gene call left open. The CDR3 loop reads CASSPASRANYGYTF. The base sequence is TGTGCCAGCAGCCCAGCAAGTAGGGCTAACTATGGCTACACCTTC.